Judged by abundance, the clone carrying this TCR beta chain is medium-sized. Per germline, CDR1 SGDLS and CDR2 YYNGEE. The CDR3 covers 14 residues. V was trimmed by 2 bases and J by 6 bases, leaving 12 bases between them. The repertoire was sequenced with immunoSEQ multiplex PCR; TCRdb's copy has only in-frame clones and lacks some. Here the sample spans tens of thousands of clones, approximately 90% being singletons. This entry is derived from a study of control samples from healthy donors and cancer patients. Sequencing input: PBMCs. This TCR was sampled from a woman between 40 and 50 years old with head and neck cancer. The chain joins TRBV9 to TRBJ1-5; D uncertain. CDR3 residues: CASSVGQIGQPQHF. The CDR3 bases are TGTGCCAGCAGCGTTGGTCAGATTGGTCAGCCCCAGCATTTT.